The 4 T cell receptor beta chains in this list originate from one sample, sequenced in a study of identifying expanded T cells in peripheral blood. TCRdb's table, derived via immunoSEQ multiplex PCR, lists solely in-frame clones and lacks some. In the table there are around 100,000 clones, more than 85% of which are singletons. What was sequenced was blood. All receptors derive from a person between 18 and 75 years old in good health.

This chain joins TRBV4-1 and TRBJ1-2; D possibly corresponds to TRBD1 (5 bases). Germline V CDR1 and CDR2: MGHRA, YSYEKL. V was trimmed by 4 bases and J by 4 bases, leaving 13 bases between them. The CDR3 has 14 residues. CDR3: CASSLPGSAYGYTF. CDR3 nucleotide sequence: TGCGCCAGCAGCCTGCCAGGGAGCGCCTATGGCTACACCTTC.

In nucleotides, the CDR3 is TGTGCCAGTACCCCCCTAGCGGGGGGGTCCTACAATGAGCAGTTCTTC. Residues: CASTPLAGGSYNEQFF. V is TRBV19 and J is TRBJ2-1; TRBD2 matches 12 bases. CDR3 length equals 16 residues. The V segment lost 7 bases and the J segment 1 base; nucleotides outside the gene matches: 5. The germline gives CDR1 LNHDA, CDR2 SQIVND (reference sequence).

V and J are TRBV10-1 and TRBJ2-2; TRBD1 might be the D (5 bases). CDR1 is WNHNN and CDR2 is SYGVQD in the germline V gene (reference sequence). CDR3 length: 14 residues. V lost 4 bases and J lost 0, with 6 bases in between. This chain's CDR3 is CASSGQSNTGELFF. Written as DNA, the CDR3 is TGCGCCAGCAGTGGACAGTCGAACACCGGGGAGCTGTTTTTT.

The chain couples TRBV5-8 to TRBJ1-2, with a tentative D call TRBD1 (5 bases). CDR1 and CDR2 (germline): SGHTS, YDEGEE. The CDR3 has 14 residues. The V and J ends lost 0 bases and 8 bases respectively, with 14 bases between them. CDR3 residues: CASSLGQFLGGYTF. CDR3 nucleotide sequence: TGTGCCAGCAGCTTGGGACAGTTCCTGGGGGGCTACACCTTC.